The 9 T cell receptor beta chains below all came from one sample that was sequenced in a study of T cell responses to AZD1222 COVID-19 vaccine. Clones were read by immunoSEQ multiplex PCR, and TCRdb kept only the in-frame ones, dropping some. The sample gives 150,000 to 200,000 clones, approximately 92% of which show up once; roughly 10% is in the top ten. The sequenced sample was peripheral blood, obtained on day 0 of AZD1222 vaccination. These receptors were obtained from an adult in good health.

The CDR3 DNA reads TGTGCCAGCAGCGTAGGCAGTGCCAATGAGCAGTTCTTC. It is translated as CASSVGSANEQFF. The chain uses TRBV9 and TRBJ2-1; D is ambiguous. There are 13 residues in the CDR3. The V gene's germline CDR1 is SGDLS and CDR2 YYNGEE. Trimming stripped 0 bases from V and 6 bases from J, with 7 bases between. Drawing the rest from reference TRBV9 and TRBJ2-1, the complete variable domain is DSGVTQTPKHLITATGQRVTLRCSPRSGDLSVYWYQQSLDQGLQFLIQYYNGEERAKGNILERFSAQQFPDLHSELNLSSLELGDSALYFCASSVGSANEQFFGPGTRLTVL.

The chain couples TRBV30 to TRBJ1-2; 8 nucleotides agree with TRBD1. With 4 bases clipped from V and 5 bases from J, the junction kept 6 bases outside the gene matches. This CDR3 comprises 13 residues. Germline V gene sequence: CDR1 GTSNPN, CDR2 SVGIG (reference sequence). The CDR3: CAWNIQGGYGYTF. The CDR3 DNA sequence: TGTGCCTGGAACATACAGGGGGGGTATGGCTACACCTTC. The whole variable domain, filled in from reference TRBV30 and TRBJ1-2, reads SQTIHQWPATLVQPVGSPLSLECTVEGTSNPNLYWYRQAAGRGLQLLFYSVGIGQISSEVPQNLSASRPQDRQFILSSKKLLLSDSGFYLCAWNIQGGYGYTFGSGTRLTVV.

This clone was seen a single time. The chain has TRBV21-1 and TRBJ1-2; the D call TRBD1 from the table was never checked on the DNA. TRBV21-1 is annotated as a pseudogene. CDR3 length: 16 amino acids. CDR3 amino acids: CASNQLGADDCRGYTF. CDR3 in DNA: TGTGCCAGCAACCAGCTAGGGGCGGATGATTGTAGGGGCTACACCTTC.

The CDR3 region is CATSRVQSSGANVLTF. The CDR3 region has the DNA TGTGCCACCAGCAGAGTTCAGAGCTCTGGGGCCAACGTCCTGACTTTC. V usage is TRBV15 and J usage is TRBJ2-6; D not certain. Germline V gene sequence: CDR1 LNHNV, CDR2 YYDKDF (reference sequence). Between the trimmed V and J ends, which lost 1 base and 0 bases, there was a span of 7 bases. This CDR3 is 16 amino acids long.

The chain has TRBV5-6 and TRBJ2-5; tentatively, D is TRBD1 (5 bases). The V end was cut by 4 bases, the J end by 5 bases, with 18 bases between. Germline loops: CDR1 SGHDT, CDR2 YYEEEE. There are 15 residues in the CDR3. This CDR3 reads CASSRTGFSRETQYF. DNA for the CDR3: TGTGCCAGCAGCCGCACAGGTTTTAGTCGGGAGACCCAGTACTTC.

The chain joins TRBV19 to TRBJ2-3; D possibly corresponds to TRBD1 (6 bases). The germline V and J ends were trimmed by 5 bases and 7 bases, with 10 bases remaining between them. From germline, CDR1 is LNHDA and CDR2 SQIVND (reference sequence). The CDR3 is 12 amino acids. This chain's CDR3 is CASSGRGHTQYF. The DNA for the CDR3 is TGTGCCAGTAGTGGCAGGGGACATACGCAGTATTTT.

This chain links TRBV19 with TRBJ1-5; TRBD1 agrees at 12 bases. Losses at the gene ends were 10 bases for V and 7 bases for J; bases not matched to a gene: 14. This CDR3 region has 16 residues. Germline values: CDR1 LNHDA, CDR2 SQIVND (reference sequence). CDR3 residues: CAISPRGQGASQPQHF. The DNA of the CDR3 is TGTGCCATTTCACCTCGGGGACAGGGGGCTAGCCAGCCCCAGCATTTT.

This chain's CDR3 is CASSYGLAEDEQYF. CDR3 nucleotide sequence: TGCGCCAGCAGCTATGGACTAGCGGAAGACGAGCAGTACTTC. The chain joins TRBV5-1 to TRBJ2-7, with 10 bases that match TRBD2. The CDR3 spans 14 residues. V shed 3 bases and J 5 bases; nucleotides not matched to a gene: 5. In germline, CDR1 is SGHRS, CDR2 YFSETQ.

This sequence joins TRBV9 and TRBJ2-1; D is possibly TRBD1 or TRBD2 (6 bases each). The CDR3 consists of 15 residues. Looked up from germline, CDR1 is SGDLS and CDR2 is YYNGEE. Trimming removed 4 bases from V and 3 bases from J, with 14 bases in between. CDR3 in amino acids: CASSPGAYYYNEQFF. The CDR3 nucleotides read TGTGCCAGCAGCCCGGGGGCCTACTACTACAATGAGCAGTTCTTC.